This is a list of T cell receptor beta chains from one sample in a study of early T cells in non-severe SARS-CoV-2 infection. TCRdb re-called the 5' RACE reads with MiXCR, one entry per CDR3 protein. Of 95,000 to 150,000 distinct CDR3 sequences in the sample, around 14% were seen once. The sample consisted of whole blood. The receptors derive from an adult who was a healthcare worker with PCR-confirmed SARS-CoV-2 infection or an uninfected control (not recorded which). CDR3s include the opening cysteine and the closing phenylalanine or tryptophan. The size entry is marked missing in some rows and otherwise reads once, few, many or a size class.

TRBV12-3/TRBV12-4	16	-	TRBJ1-2	CASSLGPGQGNYGYTF
TRBV6-6	14	many	TRBJ1-5	CASSQQGSNQPQHF
TRBV12-3/TRBV12-4	14	few	TRBJ1-4	CASRLGGRGEKLFF
TRBV19	14	many	TRBJ2-5	CATSLGGGIETQYF
TRBV4-1	17	-	TRBJ2-5	CASSPQSESSGAETQYF
TRBV20-1	14	few	TRBJ2-3	CSAGGDPSTDTQYF
TRBV4-1	17	-	TRBJ2-5	CASSQGTAGRTKETQYF
TRBV4-2	16	-	TRBJ2-1	CASSPSASGGSDEQFF
TRBV7-2	15	-	TRBJ2-3	CANSPTSRGTDTQYF
TRBV7-9	12	few	TRBJ2-3	CASNRATDTQYF
TRBV3-1	14	-	TRBJ2-7	CASNQGQGAYEQYF
TRBV9	14	-	TRBJ1-6	CASSVTSQDSPLHF
TRBV5-1	13	-	TRBJ2-3	CASSLEGADTQYF
TRBV29-1	14	-	TRBJ2-3	CSGYGGARTDTQYF
TRBV6-6	15	few	TRBJ2-2	CASRVGGALAGELFF
TRBV18	16	-	TRBJ2-5	CASSPLSGGTQETQYF
TRBV6-5	13	few	TRBJ1-1	CASSPQGPEVAFF